This T cell receptor (beta chain) was profiled in a study of cytomegalovirus exposure and HLA in healthy donors. With 60 Vbeta and 13 Jbeta primers, the PCR was carried out. Here immunoSEQ multiplex PCR was the method, and the copy in TCRdb shows in-frame clones only, minus some. The sample gives around 180,000 clones, around 80% of which show up once; around 1.5% is in the top ten. Germline loops: CDR1 ENHRY, CDR2 SYGVKD. Trimming took off 8 bases at V and 3 bases at J, with 13 bases between the two ends. The CDR3 is made up of 13 amino acids. This rearrangement joins TRBV10-3 to TRBJ1-1; possibly TRBD1 for D (5 bases). This receptor was taken from a woman aged 25 to 45 in good health and CMV-seropositive. Sequencing was done on a sample of PBMCs. Here the CDR3 reads CAIAAGQDTEAFF. In DNA, the CDR3 is TGTGCCATCGCGGCAGGGCAGGACACTGAAGCTTTCTTT.